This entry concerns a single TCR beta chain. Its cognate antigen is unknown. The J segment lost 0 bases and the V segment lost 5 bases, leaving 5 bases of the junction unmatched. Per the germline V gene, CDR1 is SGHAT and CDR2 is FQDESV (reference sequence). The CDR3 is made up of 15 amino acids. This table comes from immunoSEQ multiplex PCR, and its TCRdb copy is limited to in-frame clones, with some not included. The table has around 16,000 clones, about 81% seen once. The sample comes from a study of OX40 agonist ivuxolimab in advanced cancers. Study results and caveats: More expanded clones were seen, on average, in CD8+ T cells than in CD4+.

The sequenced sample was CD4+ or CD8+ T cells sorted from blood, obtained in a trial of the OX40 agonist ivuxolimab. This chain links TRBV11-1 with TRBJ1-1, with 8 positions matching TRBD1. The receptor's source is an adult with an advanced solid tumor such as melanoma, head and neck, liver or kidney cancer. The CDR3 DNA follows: TGTGCCAGCAGCCCGCCGACAGGGGTGAACACTGAAGCTTTCTTT. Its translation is CASSPPTGVNTEAFF.